These 30 T cell receptor beta chains came from one sample sequenced in a study of blood T cells in healthy people across ages. Primed by a sample-barcoded 5' primer and a J-beta primer mix, a second PCR proceeded for 7 to 11 cycles. TCRdb reanalysed the 5' RACE reads using MiXCR and keeps one entry per CDR3 protein. The sample has over 1.5 million distinct CDR3 sequences, 49% seen once. The source material was blood. These receptors were collected from a woman aged 40 to 49 in good health.

A remark on this clonotype: A junction boundary mismatches the germline segment, possibly from a read error. The chain uses TRBV28 and TRBJ2-5; no reliable D call. The germline V gene encodes CDR1 MDHEN and CDR2 SYDVKM. The CDR3 spans 15 residues. CDR3 sequence (DNA): TGTGCCAGCAGTTCCCAGACACGTGGGGTAGAGACCCTGTACTTC. It yields the protein CASSSQTRGVETLYF.

V is TRBV5-1 and J is TRBJ2-7; weak D call: TRBD2 (6 bases). The last part of the DNA fits TRBJ2-5 better; the J call may be wrong. The V gene's germline CDR1 is SGHRS and CDR2 YFSETQ. The CDR3 contains 16 residues. In nucleotides, the CDR3 is TGCGCCAGCAGCCCGTCCGGGCGGGGAAGTCAAGAGACCCAGTACTTC. Translating gives CASSPSGRGSQETQYF.

This chain connects TRBV6-5 to TRBJ2-1; D ambiguous. The DNA end is a closer match to TRBJ2-7, so the J assignment may be wrong. Germline V CDR1 and CDR2: MNHEY, SVGAGI. This CDR3 has 13 amino acids. For the CDR3, the DNA is TGTGCCAGCAGAGGGTTGGAATACAATGAGCAGTACTTC. Protein product: CASRGLEYNEQYF.

The chain joins TRBV7-2 to TRBJ2-3, with 13 bases lining up with TRBD2. V dropped 1 base and J dropped 3; count of bases not matched to a gene: 4. The CDR3 is made up of 17 amino acids. From germline, CDR1 is SGHTA and CDR2 FQGNSA. CDR3 region: CASSLVGTSGVTDTQYF. CDR3 in DNA: TGTGCCAGCAGCTTAGTAGGGACTAGCGGGGTGACAGATACGCAGTATTTT.

V gene TRBV12-3 or TRBV12-4 combines with J gene TRBJ2-6, with D uncertain. V lost 7 bases and J 0 bases, leaving 7 bases between the germline ends. This CDR3 has 14 residues. The CDR3 DNA sequence: TGTGCCAGCAAGAAAACCTCTGGGGCCAACGTCCTGACTTTC. Translated: CASKKTSGANVLTF.

This clonotype occurred a few times. The chain carries TRBV20-1 and TRBJ1-2, with 8 bases that match TRBD1. Germline assignment: CDR1 DFQATT and CDR2 SNEGSKA (reference sequence). The length of the CDR3 is 14 residues. V gave up 4 bases and J gave up 2 bases; unmatched junction bases: 6. The CDR3 region is CSAKDRGPNYGYTF. The DNA of the CDR3 is TGCAGTGCTAAAGACAGGGGACCGAACTATGGCTACACCTTC.

CDR3 DNA: TGTGCCAGCAGCTATTTGGGCAGACTCTACGAGCAGTACTTC. Protein sequence: CASSYLGRLYEQYF. This sequence joins TRBV7-2 and TRBJ2-7, with unresolved D. The germline CDR1 and CDR2 sequences are SGHTA and FQGNSA. The CDR3 length is 14 residues. Trimming took off 4 bases at V and 3 bases at J, with 13 bases between the two ends. The full variable domain, rest sourced from reference TRBV7-2 and TRBJ2-7, is GAGVSQSPSNKVTEKGKDVELRCDPISGHTALYWYRQSLGQGLEFLIYFQGNSAPDKSGLPSDRFSAERTGGSVSTLTIQRTQQEDSAVYLCASSYLGRLYEQYFGPGTRLTVT.

The chain is built from TRBV20-1 and TRBJ1-1; D gene unclear. Germline V gene lookup returns CDR1 DFQATT and CDR2 SNEGSKA (reference sequence). Trimming removed 4 bases at V and 3 bases at J, with 12 bases between. The CDR3 extends over 13 amino acids. The CDR3 loop reads CSAISWGDTEAFF. CDR3 coding DNA: TGCAGTGCTATTTCCTGGGGAGACACTGAAGCTTTCTTT.

CDR3 residues: CASSARLAQFGDTQYF. The DNA for the CDR3 is TGTGCCAGCAGTGCGCGACTAGCTCAGTTCGGCGATACGCAGTATTTT. This rearrangement joins TRBV6-1 to TRBJ2-3; the match to TRBD2 covers 7 bases. The CDR3 loop spans 16 amino acids. The germline V gene encodes CDR1 MNHNS and CDR2 SASEGT. V was pared by 4 bases and J by 6 bases, with 13 bases of the junction left unmatched.

This clonotype has more than one count but fewer than ten. The germline gene is not matched at one end of the junction; a read error may be the cause. The chain recombines TRBV7-7 with TRBJ2-1, with 7 bases identical to TRBD2. The CDR3 has 16 amino acids. From germline, CDR1 is SSHAT and CDR2 FNYEAQ (reference sequence). CDR3 in DNA: TGTGCTAGCAGCTTAGGTGCTAGCGGAGTCTACAATGAGCAGTTCTTC. Its protein is CASSLGASGVYNEQFF. Full variable domain (rest looked up from reference TRBV7-7 and TRBJ2-1): GAGVSQSPRYKVTKRGQDVTLRCDPISSHATLYWYQQALGQGPEFLTYFNYEAQPDKSGLPSDRFSAERPEGSISTLTIQRTEQRDSAMYRCASSLGASGVYNEQFFGPGTRLTVL.

The chain is built from TRBV28 and TRBJ1-2, with D uncertain. The CDR3 sequence is 14 residues long. Germline assignment: CDR1 MDHEN and CDR2 SYDVKM. The V gene lost 2 bases and the J gene lost 3 bases, with 10 bases spanning the gap. The CDR3 is CASSLGTPYYGYTF. CDR3 bases: TGTGCCAGCAGTTTAGGTACCCCTTACTATGGCTACACCTTC.

The chain is built from TRBV24-1 and TRBJ2-1; TRBD2 agrees at 11 bases. The V gene end was trimmed by 3 bases and the J gene end by 0 bases; junction bases not matched to a gene: 9. The CDR3 totals 19 residues. Germline CDR1 reads KGHDR; CDR2 reads SFDVKD. The CDR3 reads CATSDASGGSQSSYNEQFF. CDR3 bases: TGTGCCACCAGTGATGCTAGCGGGGGGTCCCAGAGCTCCTACAATGAGCAGTTCTTC.

The chain uses TRBV28 and TRBJ2-7, with 8 bases aligning to TRBD1. This CDR3 comprises 15 residues. Trimming cost V 4 bases and J 4 bases; bases outside gene matches: 9. The V gene's germline CDR1 is MDHEN and CDR2 SYDVKM. The CDR3 DNA reads as TGTGCCAGCAGTTCTCCTGGGACAGGAAAATACGAGCAGTACTTC. This codes for CASSSPGTGKYEQYF.

This chain links TRBV7-2 with TRBJ2-5; possible D gene TRBD1, 5 bases. V lost 6 bases to trimming and J lost 5 bases, with 13 bases between them. Per the germline V gene, CDR1 is SGHTA and CDR2 is FQGNSA. This CDR3 contains 13 residues. This chain's CDR3 is CASRDTGRETQYF. The CDR3 nucleotides read TGTGCCAGCAGGGACACCGGGCGTGAGACCCAGTACTTC.

This clonotype was seen only a few times. V gene TRBV29-1 combines with J gene TRBJ2-6, with D maybe TRBD2 (5 bases). V lost 0 bases and J 3 bases, leaving 15 bases between the germline ends. The germline V gene has CDR1 SQVTM and CDR2 ANQGSEA. The CDR3 spans 17 residues. The CDR3 is CSVEDTRAGFGANVLTF. The DNA for the CDR3 is TGCAGCGTTGAAGATACCCGCGCGGGTTTTGGGGCCAACGTCCTGACTTTC.

The chain combines TRBV4-3 with TRBJ2-5; TRBD1 matches at 7 bases. Germline trimming cut 0 bases from V and 5 bases from J; bases unmatched to any gene: 9. Germline V gives CDR1 LGHNA, CDR2 YSLEER. The CDR3 runs to 16 residues. In nucleotides, the CDR3 is TGCGCCAGCAGCCAAGACCCGACAGGGACGGGTGAGACCCAGTACTTC. Its protein is CASSQDPTGTGETQYF.

In this sample, this clonotype turned up a few times. CDR3 DNA: TGTGCCAGCAGTTTCGCCCGGACAGGGGGTTCACAAGAGACCCAGTACTTC. It translates to CASSFARTGGSQETQYF. The chain couples TRBV6-5 to TRBJ2-5, with 10 bases aligning to TRBD1. The CDR3 is made up of 17 amino acids. Trimming removed 4 bases from V and 2 bases from J; junction bases left unmatched: 10. Germline V gene sequence: CDR1 MNHEY, CDR2 SVGAGI.

Note on this clonotype: The junction differs from germline at one of its ends, possibly a read error. J is TRBJ2-3 and V is TRBV6-2 or TRBV6-3; D not resolved. Germline V CDR1 and CDR2: MNHEY, SVGEGT. The CDR3 has 13 amino acids. CDR3 DNA sequence: TGTGCCAGCAGTTACGCGAGCAGAGATACGCAGTATTTT. This translates into CASSYASRDTQYF.

This clonotype was observed a single time. V gene TRBV18 combines with J gene TRBJ1-5; D unclear. The V end lost 4 bases, the J end lost 2 bases, and 21 bases lay between the germline ends. The CDR3 sequence is 18 residues long. Germline V gene lookup returns CDR1 KGHSH and CDR2 LQKENI. This chain's CDR3 is CASSRTTSAGTGNQPQHF. CDR3 bases: TGTGCCAGCTCACGAACCACTTCAGCAGGTACGGGCAATCAGCCCCAGCATTTT.

A single count supports this clonotype. This sequence joins TRBV5-1 and TRBJ2-1, with TRBD1 matching 7 bases. The J call may be incorrect, as the DNA end agrees better with TRBJ2-7. There are 14 residues in the CDR3. Germline assignment: CDR1 SGHRS and CDR2 YFSETQ. CDR3 DNA sequence: TGCGCCAGCGGACAGGACCCCGCTTACAATGAGCAGTACTTC. Amino acids: CASGQDPAYNEQYF.

This chain connects TRBV6-1 to TRBJ1-2; the D gene is possibly TRBD1 (5 bases). This CDR3 spans 13 amino acids. Germline CDR1 and CDR2: MNHNS and SASEGT. With 2 bases removed from V and 8 bases from J, the gap between germline ends came to 12 bases. This chain's CDR3 is CASSESAGRGYTF. The CDR3 DNA reads TGTGCCAGCAGTGAATCGGCGGGACGAGGCTACACCTTC.

In its sample, this clonotype was seen a few times. The V call is TRBV20-1, the J call TRBJ2-5, with TRBD2 identical over 10 bases. With V trimmed by 3 bases and J by 2 bases, 3 bases remained unmatched. The CDR3 covers 14 residues. Germline assignment: CDR1 DFQATT and CDR2 SNEGSKA (reference sequence). CDR3 in amino acids: CSASASGGQETQYF. In nucleotides, the CDR3 is TGCAGTGCTAGTGCTAGCGGGGGACAAGAGACCCAGTACTTC.

The V call is TRBV20-1, the J call TRBJ2-4; 8 nucleotides align to TRBD1. The DNA end lines up better with TRBJ2-7; the J call may be wrong. The germline gives CDR1 DFQATT, CDR2 SNEGSKA (reference sequence). This CDR3 spans 14 amino acids. CDR3: CSARKRQGLYEQYF. CDR3 in DNA: TGCAGTGCTAGGAAAAGACAGGGGCTTTACGAGCAGTACTTC.

This clonotype was seen only a few times. The chain joins TRBV7-9 to TRBJ1-4; TRBD1 matches 9 bases. V was pared by 5 bases and J by 6 bases, with 4 bases of the junction left unmatched. The CDR3 has 14 residues. CDR1 is SEHNR and CDR2 is FQNEAQ in the germline V gene (reference sequence). CDR3 nucleotide sequence: TGTGCCAGCAGCCAGGACAGGGGAGATGAAAAACTGTTTTTT. Protein product: CASSQDRGDEKLFF.

The V call is TRBV20-1, the J call TRBJ2-1; TRBD2 matches 14 bases. The germline CDR1 and CDR2 sequences are DFQATT and SNEGSKA (reference sequence). Trimming at V came to 5 bases and at J to 10 bases, leaving 13 bases not matched to a gene. This CDR3 region has 16 residues. CDR3 nucleotide sequence: TGCAGTGCTGGGTTCAGACTAGCGGGGGGGATGGGCGAGCAGTTCTTC. Translated: CSAGFRLAGGMGEQFF.

V gene TRBV9 combines with J gene TRBJ2-7; TRBD2 matches 8 bases. Germline CDR1 SGDLS, CDR2 YYNGEE. Trimming took 2 bases from V and 5 from J; bases not matched to a gene: 12. The CDR3 runs to 16 residues. The CDR3 loop is CASSVGLTSAINEQYF. The CDR3 DNA sequence: TGTGCCAGCAGCGTGGGGTTGACTAGCGCGATCAACGAGCAGTACTTC.

The rearrangement joins TRBV3-1 to TRBJ1-6; D unresolved. This CDR3 region has 16 residues. V was shortened by 0 bases and J by 5 bases, with 11 bases between the two germline ends. Germline V CDR1 and CDR2: LGHDT, YNNKEL (reference sequence). In DNA form, the CDR3 reads TGTGCCAGCAGCCAAGATCTTTCCTGGGATAATTCACCCCTCCACTTT. Its protein product is CASSQDLSWDNSPLHF.

The chain has TRBV28 and TRBJ1-2; no reliable D call. The germline CDR1 and CDR2 sequences are MDHEN and SYDVKM. Deletions cut 3 bases from V and 3 bases from J, with 20 bases between. CDR3 length equals 17 residues. The CDR3 coding sequence is TGTGCCAGCAGTTTTCCGGAGGCGGCCCGTGCCCACTATGGCTACACCTTC. It codes for CASSFPEAARAHYGYTF.

This chain connects TRBV5-1 to TRBJ2-5; TRBD1 agrees at 8 bases. Germline lookup yields CDR1 SGHRS and CDR2 YFSETQ. With V trimmed by 4 bases and J by 2 bases, 13 bases remained unmatched. The CDR3 runs 17 residues. The DNA for the CDR3 is TGCGCCAGCAGCCTAGGGACAGGACCGGGCTTACAAGAGACCCAGTACTTC. It codes for CASSLGTGPGLQETQYF.

The chain combines TRBV4-1 with TRBJ2-6, with TRBD1 matching over 8 bases. CDR1 and CDR2 (germline): MGHRA, YSYEKL. After removal of 2 bases from V and 2 bases from J, the junction contained 8 bases not matched to a gene. This CDR3 has 18 amino acids. CDR3 DNA: TGCGCCAGCAGCCAACTGGGACAGGTGTACGCTGGGGCCAACGTCCTGACTTTC. Its protein product is CASSQLGQVYAGANVLTF.